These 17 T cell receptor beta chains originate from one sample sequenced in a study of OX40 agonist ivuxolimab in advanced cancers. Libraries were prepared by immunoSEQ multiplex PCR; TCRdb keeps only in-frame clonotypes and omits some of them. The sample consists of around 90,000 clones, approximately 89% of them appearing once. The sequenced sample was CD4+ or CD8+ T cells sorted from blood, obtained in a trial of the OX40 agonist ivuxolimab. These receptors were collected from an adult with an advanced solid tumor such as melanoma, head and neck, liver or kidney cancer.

The CDR3 DNA sequence: TGTGCCAGCTACAGGGAAGTTCCTTCCTACGAGCAGTACTTC. Translation: CASYREVPSYEQYF. This chain connects TRBV6-1 to TRBJ2-7; D possibly corresponds to TRBD1 (6 bases). V was trimmed by 8 bases and J by 1 base, leaving 15 bases between them. CDR3 size: 14 residues. Germline V gene data show CDR1 as MNHNS and CDR2 as SASEGT.

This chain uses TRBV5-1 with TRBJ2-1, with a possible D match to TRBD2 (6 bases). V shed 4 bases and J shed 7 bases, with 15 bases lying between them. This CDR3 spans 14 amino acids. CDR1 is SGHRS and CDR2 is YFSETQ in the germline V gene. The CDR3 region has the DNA TGCGCCAGCAGCCCGGGGCGGGAAGGGAATGAGCAGTTCTTC. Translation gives CASSPGREGNEQFF.

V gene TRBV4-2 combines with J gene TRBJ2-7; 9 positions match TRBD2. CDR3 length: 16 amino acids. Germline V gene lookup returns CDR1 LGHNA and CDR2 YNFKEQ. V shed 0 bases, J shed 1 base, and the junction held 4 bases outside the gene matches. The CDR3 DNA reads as TGTGCCAGCAGCCAAGAACTAGCGGGCCTATCCTACGAGCAGTACTTC. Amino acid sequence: CASSQELAGLSYEQYF.

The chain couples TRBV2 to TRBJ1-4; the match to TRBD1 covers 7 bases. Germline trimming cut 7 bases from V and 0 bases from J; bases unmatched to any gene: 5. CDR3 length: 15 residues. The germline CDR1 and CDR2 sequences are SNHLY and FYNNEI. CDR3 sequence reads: CASKGQVATNEKLFF. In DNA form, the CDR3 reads TGTGCCAGCAAAGGACAGGTTGCAACTAATGAAAAACTGTTTTTT. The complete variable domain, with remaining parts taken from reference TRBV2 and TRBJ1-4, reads EPEVTQTPSHQVTQMGQEVILRCVPISNHLYFYWYRQILGQKVEFLVSFYNNEISEKSEIFDDQFSVERPDGSNFTLKIRSTKLEDSAMYFCASKGQVATNEKLFFGSGTQLSVL.

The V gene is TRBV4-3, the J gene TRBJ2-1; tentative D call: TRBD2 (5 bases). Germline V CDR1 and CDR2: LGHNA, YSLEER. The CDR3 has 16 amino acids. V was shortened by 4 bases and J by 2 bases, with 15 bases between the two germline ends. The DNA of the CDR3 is TGCGCCAGCAGCCTTAATCAACTAGGGCCCTACAATGAGCAGTTCTTC. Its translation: CASSLNQLGPYNEQFF.

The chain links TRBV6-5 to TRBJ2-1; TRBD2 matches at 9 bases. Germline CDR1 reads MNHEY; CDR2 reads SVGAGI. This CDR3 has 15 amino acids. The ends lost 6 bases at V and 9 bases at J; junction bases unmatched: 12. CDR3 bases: TGTGCCAGCAGGCGAAACGGGCTAGCGGGAAGTGAGCAGTTCTTC. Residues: CASRRNGLAGSEQFF.

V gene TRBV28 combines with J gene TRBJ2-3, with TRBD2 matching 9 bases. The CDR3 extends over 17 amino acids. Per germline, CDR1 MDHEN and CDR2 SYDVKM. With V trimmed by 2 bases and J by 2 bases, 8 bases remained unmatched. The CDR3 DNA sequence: TGTGCCAGCAGTTTAAAGAGCGGGAGGATCATCACAGATACGCAGTATTTT. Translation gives CASSLKSGRIITDTQYF.

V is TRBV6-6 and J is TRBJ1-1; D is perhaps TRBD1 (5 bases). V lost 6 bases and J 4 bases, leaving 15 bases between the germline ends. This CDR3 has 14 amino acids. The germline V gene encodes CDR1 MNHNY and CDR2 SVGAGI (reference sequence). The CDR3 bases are TGTGCCAGCAGAGAAGACAGTAAAATCACTGAAGCTTTCTTT. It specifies CASREDSKITEAFF.

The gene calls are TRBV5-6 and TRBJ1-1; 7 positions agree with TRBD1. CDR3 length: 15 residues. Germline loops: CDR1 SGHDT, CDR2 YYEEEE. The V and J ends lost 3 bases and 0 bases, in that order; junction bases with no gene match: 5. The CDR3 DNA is TGTGCCAGCAGCTCATCGGGACAGATGAACACTGAAGCTTTCTTT. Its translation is CASSSSGQMNTEAFF.

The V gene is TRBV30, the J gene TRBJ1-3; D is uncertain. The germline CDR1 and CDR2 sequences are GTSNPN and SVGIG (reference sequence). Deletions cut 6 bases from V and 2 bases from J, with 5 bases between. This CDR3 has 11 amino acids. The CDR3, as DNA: TGTGCCTGCGACACTGGAAACACCATATATTTT. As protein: CACDTGNTIYF.

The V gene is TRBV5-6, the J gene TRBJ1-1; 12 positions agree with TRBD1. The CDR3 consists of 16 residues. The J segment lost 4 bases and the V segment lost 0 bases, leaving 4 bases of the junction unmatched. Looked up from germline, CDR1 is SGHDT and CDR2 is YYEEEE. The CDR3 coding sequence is TGTGCCAGCAGCTTGGTACCGGGACAGGGGGCCACTGAAGCTTTCTTT. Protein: CASSLVPGQGATEAFF.

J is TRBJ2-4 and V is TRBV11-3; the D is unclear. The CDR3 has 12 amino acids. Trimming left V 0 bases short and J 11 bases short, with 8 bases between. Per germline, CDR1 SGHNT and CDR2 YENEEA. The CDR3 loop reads CASSLDSTLQYF. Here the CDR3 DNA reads TGTGCCAGCAGCTTAGACTCAACCCTTCAGTACTTC.

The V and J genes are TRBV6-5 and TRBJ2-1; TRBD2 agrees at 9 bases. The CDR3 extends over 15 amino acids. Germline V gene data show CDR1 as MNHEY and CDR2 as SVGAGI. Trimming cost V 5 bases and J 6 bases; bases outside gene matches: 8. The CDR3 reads CASSTGTSRGNEQFF. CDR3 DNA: TGTGCCAGCAGTACCGGGACTAGCCGAGGCAATGAGCAGTTCTTC.

As DNA, the CDR3 is TGTGCCAGCAGTTGGAGGCAGGGGTACTCCTACGAGCAGTACTTC. It translates to CASSWRQGYSYEQYF. The chain uses TRBV27 and TRBJ2-7, with a weak D call TRBD1 (6 bases). Germline V CDR1 and CDR2: MNHEY, SMNVEV (reference sequence). Trimming removed 4 bases from V and 0 bases from J, with 13 bases in between. The CDR3 covers 15 residues.

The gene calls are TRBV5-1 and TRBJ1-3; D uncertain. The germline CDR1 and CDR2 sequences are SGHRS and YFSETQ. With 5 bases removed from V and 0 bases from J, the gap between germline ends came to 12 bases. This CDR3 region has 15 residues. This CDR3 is CASRPTRTSGNTIYF. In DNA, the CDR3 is TGCGCCAGCAGACCAACGAGGACCTCTGGAAACACCATATATTTT.

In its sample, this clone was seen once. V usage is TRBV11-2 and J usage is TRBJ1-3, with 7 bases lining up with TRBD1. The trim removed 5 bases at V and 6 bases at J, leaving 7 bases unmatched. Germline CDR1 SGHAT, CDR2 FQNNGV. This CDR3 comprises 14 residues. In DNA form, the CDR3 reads TGTGCCAGCAGCCCGAACAGGGGCTCAAACACCATATATTTT. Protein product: CASSPNRGSNTIYF.

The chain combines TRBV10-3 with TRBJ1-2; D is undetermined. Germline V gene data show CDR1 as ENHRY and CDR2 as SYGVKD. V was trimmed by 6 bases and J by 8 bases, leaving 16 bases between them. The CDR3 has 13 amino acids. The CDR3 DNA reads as TGTGCCATCAGCGAAGATAGAGGAGGCGGCTACACCTTC. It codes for CAISEDRGGGYTF.